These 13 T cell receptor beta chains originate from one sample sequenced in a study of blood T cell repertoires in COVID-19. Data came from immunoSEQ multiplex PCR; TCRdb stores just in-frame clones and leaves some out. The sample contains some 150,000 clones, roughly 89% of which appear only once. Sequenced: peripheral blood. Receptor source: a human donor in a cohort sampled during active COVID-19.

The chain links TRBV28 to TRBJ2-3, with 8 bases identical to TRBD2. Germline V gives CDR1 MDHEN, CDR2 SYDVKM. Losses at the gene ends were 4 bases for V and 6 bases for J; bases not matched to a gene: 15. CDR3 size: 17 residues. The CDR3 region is CASSSLGEAGGRDTQYF. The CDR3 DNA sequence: TGTGCCAGCAGTTCCTTAGGCGAGGCGGGGGGTCGGGATACGCAGTATTTT. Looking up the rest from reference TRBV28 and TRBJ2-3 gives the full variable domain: DVKVTQSSRYLVKRTGEKVFLECVQDMDHENMFWYRQDPGLGLRLIYFSYDVKMKEKGDIPEGYSVSREKKERFSLILESASTNQTSMYLCASSSLGEAGGRDTQYFGPGTRLTVL.

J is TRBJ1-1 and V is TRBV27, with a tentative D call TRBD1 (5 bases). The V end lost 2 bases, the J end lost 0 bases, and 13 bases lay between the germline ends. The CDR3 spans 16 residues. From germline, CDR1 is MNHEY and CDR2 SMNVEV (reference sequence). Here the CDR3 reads CASSLIPGRMNTEAFF. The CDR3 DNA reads TGTGCCAGCAGTTTAATCCCAGGGCGAATGAACACTGAAGCTTTCTTT.

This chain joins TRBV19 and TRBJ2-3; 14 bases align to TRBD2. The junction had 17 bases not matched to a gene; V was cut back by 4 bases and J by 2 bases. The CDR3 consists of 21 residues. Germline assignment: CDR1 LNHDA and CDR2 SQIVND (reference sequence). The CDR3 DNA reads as TGTGCCAGTAGTAAGGGGACTAGCGGGGGCCCCGGCTCCTACTACACAGATACGCAGTATTTT. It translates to CASSKGTSGGPGSYYTDTQYF.

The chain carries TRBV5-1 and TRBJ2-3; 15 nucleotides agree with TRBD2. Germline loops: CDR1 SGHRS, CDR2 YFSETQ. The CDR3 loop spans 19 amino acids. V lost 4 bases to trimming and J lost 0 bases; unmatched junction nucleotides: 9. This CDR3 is CASSRGLAGGPTSTDTQYF. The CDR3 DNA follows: TGCGCCAGCAGCAGGGGACTAGCGGGGGGTCCGACTAGCACAGATACGCAGTATTTT.

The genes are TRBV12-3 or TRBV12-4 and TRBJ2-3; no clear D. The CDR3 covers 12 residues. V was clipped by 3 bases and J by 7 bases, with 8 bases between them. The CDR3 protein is CASSFDFYTQYF. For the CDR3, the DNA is TGTGCCAGCAGTTTCGACTTCTATACGCAGTATTTT.

This chain's CDR3 is CASSIQGSSYNEQFF. The CDR3 DNA follows: TGTGCCAGCAGTATACAGGGGAGCTCCTACAATGAGCAGTTCTTC. This chain uses TRBV6-6 with TRBJ2-1; 7 nucleotides align to TRBD1. The V segment lost 5 bases and the J segment 0 bases; nucleotides outside the gene matches: 4. The CDR3 runs to 15 residues. CDR1 and CDR2 from the germline V gene are MNHNY and SVGAGI (reference sequence).

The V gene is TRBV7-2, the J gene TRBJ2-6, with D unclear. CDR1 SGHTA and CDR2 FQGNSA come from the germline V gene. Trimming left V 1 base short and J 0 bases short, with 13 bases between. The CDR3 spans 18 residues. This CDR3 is CASSLDGVTVSGANVLTF. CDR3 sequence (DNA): TGTGCCAGCAGCTTAGATGGAGTCACCGTCTCTGGGGCCAACGTCCTGACTTTC.

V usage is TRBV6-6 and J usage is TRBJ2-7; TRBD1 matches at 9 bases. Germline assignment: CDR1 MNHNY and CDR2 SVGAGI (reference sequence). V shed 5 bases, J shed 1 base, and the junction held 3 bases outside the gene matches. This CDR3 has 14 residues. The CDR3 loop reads CASSRDRESYEQYF. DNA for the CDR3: TGTGCCAGCAGTCGGGACAGGGAATCCTACGAGCAGTACTTC.

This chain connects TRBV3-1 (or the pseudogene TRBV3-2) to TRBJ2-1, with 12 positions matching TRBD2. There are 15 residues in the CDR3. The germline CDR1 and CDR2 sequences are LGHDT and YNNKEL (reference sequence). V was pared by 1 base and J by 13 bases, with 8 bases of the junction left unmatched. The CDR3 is CASSQGSLAGGLQFF. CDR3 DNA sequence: TGTGCCAGCAGCCAAGGCTCACTAGCGGGGGGCCTTCAGTTCTTC.

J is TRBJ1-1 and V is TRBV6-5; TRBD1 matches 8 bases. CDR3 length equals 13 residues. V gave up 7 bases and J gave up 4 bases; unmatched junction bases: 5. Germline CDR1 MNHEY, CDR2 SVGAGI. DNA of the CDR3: TGTGCCAGCACCCGGACAGGGTCCACTGAAGCTTTCTTT. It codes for CASTRTGSTEAFF.

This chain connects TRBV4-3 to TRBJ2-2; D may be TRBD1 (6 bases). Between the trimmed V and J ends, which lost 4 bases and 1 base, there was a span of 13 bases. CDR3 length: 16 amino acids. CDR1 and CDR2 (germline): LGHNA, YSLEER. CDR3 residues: CASSPRTEMNTGELFF. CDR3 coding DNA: TGCGCCAGCAGCCCTCGGACAGAGATGAACACCGGGGAGCTGTTTTTT.

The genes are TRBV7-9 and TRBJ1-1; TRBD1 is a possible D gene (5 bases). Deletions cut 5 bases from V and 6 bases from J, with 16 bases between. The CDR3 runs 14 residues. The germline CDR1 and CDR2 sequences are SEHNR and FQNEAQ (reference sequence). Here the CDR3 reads CASSPGPPGPEAFF. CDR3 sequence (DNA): TGTGCCAGCAGCCCGGGCCCACCAGGGCCTGAAGCTTTCTTT.

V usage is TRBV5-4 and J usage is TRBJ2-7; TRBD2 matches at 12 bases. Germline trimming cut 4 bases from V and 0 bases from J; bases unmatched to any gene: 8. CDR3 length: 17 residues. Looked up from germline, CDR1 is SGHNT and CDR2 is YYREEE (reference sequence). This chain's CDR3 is CASSGITSGGSSYEQYF. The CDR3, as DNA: TGTGCCAGCAGCGGAATAACTAGCGGGGGGTCCTCCTACGAGCAGTACTTC.